Below are 17 T cell receptor beta chains sequenced from a single sample in a study of T cell changes during pregnancy in multiple sclerosis. Measured with immunoSEQ multiplex PCR; TCRdb has only the in-frame clones, and not every one. The table shows more than 85,000 clones, with approximately 93% occurring only once. The specimen was peripheral blood, collected after pregnancy. The receptors derive from a female donor in good health, enrolled as a control in a pregnancy study.

Turning to this clone: The same CDR3 arises from other DNA sequences in this sample as well. V gene TRBV2 combines with J gene TRBJ1-5, with D possibly being TRBD1 (5 bases). This CDR3 is 13 amino acids long. Germline V gives CDR1 SNHLY, CDR2 FYNNEI. Trimming shortened V by 7 bases and J by 0 bases, and 7 bases separated the two germline ends. CDR3 in DNA: TGTGCCAGCAAAGGGGATAGCAATCAGCCCCAGCATTTT. Translated, it gives CASKGDSNQPQHF. Based on the CDR3 plus reference TRBV2 and TRBJ1-5, the full variable domain is EPEVTQTPSHQVTQMGQEVILRCVPISNHLYFYWYRQILGQKVEFLVSFYNNEISEKSEIFDDQFSVERPDGSNFTLKIRSTKLEDSAMYFCASKGDSNQPQHFGDGTRLSIL.

The rearrangement links TRBV27 to TRBJ2-5; 9 bases fit TRBD1. Trimming took 5 bases from V and 4 from J; bases not matched to a gene: 8. The CDR3 is made up of 15 amino acids. Germline assignment: CDR1 MNHEY and CDR2 SMNVEV (reference sequence). DNA for the CDR3: TGTGCCAGCAGTCAGCTCCGGGACAGGGTAGAGACCCAGTACTTC. It is translated as CASSQLRDRVETQYF.

The V call is TRBV14, the J call TRBJ2-7; tentatively, D is TRBD2 (5 bases). Germline CDR1 is SGHDN and CDR2 is FVKESK. The CDR3 totals 15 residues. With 3 bases removed from V and 3 bases from J, the gap between germline ends came to 15 bases. The DNA of the CDR3 is TGTGCCAGCAGCCAGCTTTACGGGAACCTCTACGAGCAGTACTTC. Amino acid sequence: CASSQLYGNLYEQYF.

This chain links TRBV5-1 with TRBJ2-3; 8 nucleotides agree with TRBD2. The CDR3 consists of 16 residues. Germline V gives CDR1 SGHRS, CDR2 YFSETQ. V lost 4 bases and J lost 4; bases outside the gene matches: 11. The CDR3 DNA is TGCGCCAGCAGCCCTGGAGGGACTAGGCGGGCAGATACGCAGTATTTT. Protein sequence: CASSPGGTRRADTQYF.

V and J are TRBV2 and TRBJ2-7; D unresolved. This CDR3 contains 13 residues. The V gene's germline CDR1 is SNHLY and CDR2 FYNNEI. V shed 7 bases and J shed 0 bases, with 10 bases lying between them. This CDR3 is CASNGVGSYEQYF. CDR3 nucleotide sequence: TGTGCCAGCAATGGAGTCGGCTCCTACGAGCAGTACTTC.

This chain connects TRBV2 to TRBJ2-3; D call uncertain. With 1 base removed from V and 2 bases from J, the gap between germline ends came to 10 bases. The CDR3 loop spans 15 amino acids. CDR1 is SNHLY, CDR2 FYNNEI, per germline. CDR3 loop: CASSEGLAPTDTQYF. The CDR3 DNA reads TGTGCCAGCAGTGAAGGGTTAGCCCCCACAGATACGCAGTATTTT.

CDR3 DNA: TGCGCCAGCAGCCAATGGAGAGGATCGGGCACTGAAGCTTTCTTT. Translated, it gives CASSQWRGSGTEAFF. The V and J genes are TRBV5-1 and TRBJ1-1; D is uncertain. Germline lookup yields CDR1 SGHRS and CDR2 YFSETQ. This CDR3 region has 15 residues. Trimming stripped 4 bases from V and 4 bases from J, with 17 bases between.

This clone was counted once. The chain joins TRBV28 to TRBJ2-7, with a weak D call TRBD2 (7 bases). Per germline, CDR1 MDHEN and CDR2 SYDVKM. The CDR3 totals 12 residues. V was shortened by 6 bases and J by 7 bases, with 13 bases between the two germline ends. CDR3 amino acids: CASRGGRTEQYF. In nucleotides, the CDR3 is TGTGCCAGCAGGGGGGGGCGGACTGAGCAGTACTTC. Complete variable domain (other parts from reference TRBV28 and TRBJ2-7): DVKVTQSSRYLVKRTGEKVFLECVQDMDHENMFWYRQDPGLGLRLIYFSYDVKMKEKGDIPEGYSVSREKKERFSLILESASTNQTSMYLCASRGGRTEQYFGPGTRLTVT.

This clone was seen once. V and J are TRBV6-4 and TRBJ2-7; the D gene is possibly TRBD1 (6 bases). This CDR3 is 13 amino acids long. In germline, CDR1 is MRHNA, CDR2 SNTAGT. Between the trimmed V and J ends, which lost 6 bases and 3 bases, there was a span of 12 bases. CDR3 DNA: TGTGCCAGCAGCTCAACAGGGAGCTACGAGCAGTACTTC. Its protein product is CASSSTGSYEQYF.

The chain couples TRBV6-5 to TRBJ1-1; no clear D. The germline V and J ends were trimmed by 5 bases and 3 bases, with 10 bases remaining between them. Germline CDR1 and CDR2: MNHEY and SVGAGI. This CDR3 has 13 residues. The chain's CDR3 is CASSPDMYTEAFF. CDR3 DNA: TGTGCCAGCAGTCCCGACATGTACACTGAAGCTTTCTTT.

The chain employs TRBV4-1 and TRBJ2-7; 12 bases line up with TRBD1. Germline loops: CDR1 MGHRA, CDR2 YSYEKL. With 2 bases clipped from V and 6 bases from J, the junction kept 8 bases outside the gene matches. This CDR3 contains 16 residues. CDR3 protein: CASSQPPGTGGTEQYF. Here the CDR3 DNA reads TGCGCCAGCAGCCAACCCCCCGGGACAGGGGGCACCGAGCAGTACTTC.

The V call is TRBV9, the J call TRBJ2-1, with TRBD2 matching over 12 bases. Germline CDR1 and CDR2: SGDLS and YYNGEE. V was clipped by 0 bases and J by 3 bases; unmatched bases: 7. The CDR3 loop spans 18 amino acids. In nucleotides, the CDR3 is TGTGCCAGCAGCGTAGGCCTAGCGGGAGGGCCTTACTACAATGAGCAGTTCTTC. The encoded protein is CASSVGLAGGPYYNEQFF.

V usage is TRBV5-1 and J usage is TRBJ2-6; the D gene is possibly TRBD1 (6 bases). Trimming shortened V by 0 bases and J by 4 bases, and 11 bases separated the two germline ends. Germline V gene lookup returns CDR1 SGHRS and CDR2 YFSETQ. The CDR3 consists of 16 residues. CDR3 loop: CASSLEGGHGANVLTF. Here the CDR3 DNA reads TGCGCCAGCAGCTTGGAAGGGGGACACGGGGCCAACGTCCTGACTTTC.

The chain carries TRBV7-2 and TRBJ2-3; perhaps TRBD2 as D (6 bases). CDR1 and CDR2 from the germline V gene are SGHTA and FQGNSA. V was trimmed by 5 bases and J by 0 bases, leaving 9 bases between them. This CDR3 contains 14 residues. This chain's CDR3 is CASSRGGSTDTQYF. DNA for the CDR3: TGTGCCAGCAGCCGGGGAGGAAGCACAGATACGCAGTATTTT.

The rearrangement uses TRBV10-3 and TRBJ1-5; D is ambiguous. The V end lost 2 bases, the J end lost 6 bases, and 8 bases lay between the germline ends. CDR3 length equals 13 residues. Per the germline V gene, CDR1 is ENHRY and CDR2 is SYGVKD. CDR3 sequence: CAISEDPSQPQHF. The CDR3 nucleotides are TGTGCCATCAGTGAGGACCCTAGTCAGCCCCAGCATTTT.

This clone was seen once. The chain joins TRBV13 to TRBJ2-2; 7 positions match TRBD2. This CDR3 region has 14 residues. The V gene end was trimmed by 0 bases and the J gene end by 6 bases; junction bases not matched to a gene: 1. CDR1 and CDR2 (germline): PRHDT, FYEKMQ (reference sequence). Written as DNA, the CDR3 is TGTGCCAGCAGCTTAGGTGGGAGGGCCGGGGAGCTGTTTTTT. It translates to CASSLGGRAGELFF. Complete variable domain (other parts from reference TRBV13 and TRBJ2-2): AAGVIQSPRHLIKEKRETATLKCYPIPRHDTVYWYQQGPGQDPQFLISFYEKMQSDKGSIPDRFSAQQFSDYHSELNMSSLELGDSALYFCASSLGGRAGELFFGEGSRLTVL.

The J gene is TRBJ2-7, the V gene TRBV2; maybe TRBD1 (6 bases). Germline V gene sequence: CDR1 SNHLY, CDR2 FYNNEI. Deletions cut 10 bases from V and 2 bases from J, with 21 bases between. CDR3 length: 15 residues. The CDR3 DNA reads as TGTGCCACCGAAAAACAACAACAGGGTACCTACGAGCAGTACTTC. This encodes CATEKQQQGTYEQYF. The full variable domain, completed using reference TRBV2 and TRBJ2-7, is EPEVTQTPSHQVTQMGQEVILRCVPISNHLYFYWYRQILGQKVEFLVSFYNNEISEKSEIFDDQFSVERPDGSNFTLKIRSTKLEDSAMYFCATEKQQQGTYEQYFGPGTRLTVT.